Presented here are 16 T cell receptor beta chains from one specimen sequenced in a study of PD-1 blockade in classical Hodgkin lymphoma. All patients relapsed after autologous stem cell transplantation, and brentuximab vedotin exposure varied. Here immunoSEQ multiplex PCR was the method, and the copy in TCRdb shows in-frame clones only, minus some. Of 55,000 to 80,000 clones listed, about 93% are singletons. The material sequenced was peripheral blood mononuclear cells (PBMCs), taken at baseline. The receptors derive from a human donor with classical Hodgkin lymphoma.

In regard to this clone: At one end the junction does not follow the germline gene, possibly because of a read error. The chain has TRBV7-3 and TRBJ1-2; 7 positions agree with TRBD1. CDR3 length: 16 amino acids. Germline V gene sequence: CDR1 SGHTA, CDR2 FQGTGA. For the CDR3, the DNA is TGTGCCAGCAGCTTAGATGGGGTAACCGGGACAGTAAATCGGGACTTC. This gives the protein CASSLDGVTGTVNRDF.

The V call is TRBV18, the J call TRBJ1-1, with D possibly being TRBD1 (5 bases). Trimming removed 4 bases at V and 2 bases at J, with 14 bases between. The CDR3 is 15 amino acids. CDR1 KGHSH and CDR2 LQKENI come from the germline V gene. The CDR3 protein is CASSRGSDFNTEAFF. The CDR3, as DNA: TGTGCCAGCTCACGGGGCTCCGATTTCAACACTGAAGCTTTCTTT.

The chain has TRBV23-1 and TRBJ2-7, with no clear D. TRBV23-1 is placed among ORFs of uncertain function. The CDR3 is made up of 16 amino acids. V lost 2 bases and J lost 0, with 14 bases in between. The CDR3 coding sequence is TGCGCCAGCAGTCAAAATGGAATGACCCCCTCCTACGAGCAGTACTTC. It codes for CASSQNGMTPSYEQYF.

The rearrangement joins TRBV9 to TRBJ2-2; 7 bases match TRBD2. Germline V CDR1 and CDR2: SGDLS, YYNGEE. The trim removed 4 bases at V and 0 bases at J, leaving 3 bases unmatched. CDR3 length: 15 amino acids. The CDR3 here is CASSLGTTNTGELFF. The CDR3 region has the DNA TGTGCCAGCAGCTTAGGGACTACGAACACCGGGGAGCTGTTTTTT.

The chain combines TRBV19 with TRBJ1-2; the match to TRBD1 covers 8 bases. The V segment lost 3 bases and the J segment 4 bases; nucleotides outside the gene matches: 10. CDR1 and CDR2 from the germline V gene are LNHDA and SQIVND (reference sequence). This CDR3 spans 16 amino acids. The CDR3 region has the DNA TGTGCCAGTAGTATGGACAGGGTCGGTTTAAGCTATGGCTACACCTTC. It yields the protein CASSMDRVGLSYGYTF. Drawing the rest from reference TRBV19 and TRBJ1-2, the complete variable domain is DGGITQSPKYLFRKEGQNVTLSCEQNLNHDAMYWYRQDPGQGLRLIYYSQIVNDFQKGDIAEGYSVSREKKESFPLTVTSAQKNPTAFYLCASSMDRVGLSYGYTFGSGTRLTVV.

The chain uses TRBV6-5 and TRBJ1-1, with 9 nucleotides matching TRBD1. This CDR3 has 14 residues. The junction had 3 bases not matched to a gene; V was cut back by 2 bases and J by 5 bases. The germline V gene has CDR1 MNHEY and CDR2 SVGAGI. CDR3: CASSYGTGRTEAFF. For the CDR3, the DNA is TGTGCCAGCAGTTACGGGACAGGGAGGACTGAAGCTTTCTTT.

The V and J genes are TRBV19 and TRBJ2-7; 10 bases map to TRBD2. Looked up from germline, CDR1 is LNHDA and CDR2 is SQIVND (reference sequence). The CDR3 loop spans 16 amino acids. Germline trimming cut 4 bases from V and 2 bases from J; bases unmatched to any gene: 8. CDR3 nucleotide sequence: TGTGCCAGTAGTAAAACAAGCGGGAGGGGGACCTACGAGCAGTACTTC. Amino acid sequence: CASSKTSGRGTYEQYF.

The chain is built from TRBV18 and TRBJ2-7, with 7 bases identical to TRBD2. Per germline, CDR1 KGHSH and CDR2 LQKENI. V lost 6 bases and J lost 9; bases outside the gene matches: 17. The CDR3 consists of 15 residues. Written as DNA, the CDR3 is TGTGCCAGCTCTCGACCAGCGGGGACCTCTTCGGCGCAGTACTTC. Its protein product is CASSRPAGTSSAQYF.

The chain links TRBV7-3 to TRBJ2-3, with 9 bases that match TRBD2. CDR1 and CDR2 (germline): SGHTA, FQGTGA. The CDR3 spans 15 residues. The ends lost 1 base at V and 4 bases at J; junction bases unmatched: 3. DNA of the CDR3: TGTGCCAGCAGCTTAAGAATAGCGGGGGCAGATACGCAGTATTTT. It translates to CASSLRIAGADTQYF.

The rearrangement links TRBV18 to TRBJ2-6, with D possibly being TRBD2 (6 bases). Trimming took off 6 bases at V and 0 bases at J, with 9 bases between the two ends. The germline CDR1 and CDR2 sequences are KGHSH and LQKENI. The CDR3 extends over 15 amino acids. CDR3 coding DNA: TGTGCCAGCTCCGGGACTCGCTCTGGGGCCAACGTCCTGACTTTC. Translated: CASSGTRSGANVLTF.

The rearrangement links TRBV5-4 to TRBJ1-2; D remains unclear. V was cut by 4 bases and J by 3 bases, with 10 bases left in between. This CDR3 region has 13 residues. Germline CDR1 is SGHNT and CDR2 is YYREEE (reference sequence). The CDR3 sequence is CASSPRGDYGYTF. In DNA, the CDR3 is TGTGCCAGCAGCCCCCGGGGAGACTATGGCTACACCTTC.

This clone has a single count. J is TRBJ1-2 and V is TRBV27; maybe TRBD1 (6 bases). V gave up 1 base and J gave up 12 bases, with 15 bases separating them. Per the germline V gene, CDR1 is MNHEY and CDR2 is SMNVEV (reference sequence). This CDR3 region has 13 residues. The CDR3 DNA sequence: TGTGCCAGCAGTTTATTCGGGGGGGGGCCGCACACCTTC. It yields the protein CASSLFGGGPHTF.

CDR3 residues: CASSPRTDSYEQYF. The CDR3 nucleotides are TGTGCCAGCAGCCCCCGGACCGACTCCTACGAGCAGTACTTC. The chain carries TRBV13 and TRBJ2-7; D gene unclear. Per germline, CDR1 PRHDT and CDR2 FYEKMQ (reference sequence). The CDR3 runs to 14 residues. Trimming pared 5 bases from V and 0 bases from J, leaving 11 bases between.

The CDR3 is CACTLLTSARHIQYF. The CDR3 DNA follows: TGTGCCTGCACCCTATTGACTAGCGCCCGTCACATTCAGTACTTC. V usage is TRBV30 and J usage is TRBJ2-4; 8 nucleotides align to TRBD2. The junction had 15 bases not matched to a gene; V was cut back by 6 bases and J by 8 bases. The CDR3 spans 15 residues. Germline values: CDR1 GTSNPN, CDR2 SVGIG (reference sequence).

The chain couples TRBV9 to TRBJ1-2; D not resolved. The V end lost 1 base, the J end lost 6 bases, and 10 bases lay between the germline ends. The CDR3 is 13 residues long. Germline V lookup: CDR1 SGDLS, CDR2 YYNGEE. The CDR3 DNA is TGTGCCAGCAGCGTACGGTTTGTGGATGGCTACACCTTC. It specifies CASSVRFVDGYTF.

This chain joins TRBV27 and TRBJ2-7, with TRBD1 identical over 7 bases. The CDR3 spans 13 residues. J lost 10 bases, V lost 0 bases, and 6 bases had no gene match. In germline, CDR1 is MNHEY, CDR2 SMNVEV (reference sequence). The CDR3 is CASSLSGQKSQYF. The CDR3 DNA sequence: TGTGCCAGCAGTTTATCGGGACAGAAATCCCAGTACTTC.